A selection of T cell receptor beta chains follows, all from one sample in a study of blood T cell repertoires in COVID-19. Libraries were prepared by immunoSEQ multiplex PCR; TCRdb keeps only in-frame clonotypes and omits some of them. The repertoire holds 200,000 to 250,000 clones, with approximately 86% as singletons. The material sequenced was peripheral blood. These receptor sequences come from a woman between 65 and 79 years old with active or convalescent COVID-19. Each CDR3 is given with its conserved first and last residue. The D gene is left open where the match is weak. Size is stated for part of the rows, as once, few or many counts, or as a class when the clone is expanded.

TRBJ1-1,13,TRBD1,TRBV19,once,TGTGCCAGTAGTATTACCCGGGACAGGGAAGCTTTCTTT,CASSITRDREAFF
TRBJ2-3,18,-,TRBV25-1,-,TGTGCCAGCAGTCAGGCCCGAGGGGGTGTATCCAATGCAGATACGCAGTATTTT,CASSQARGGVSNADTQYF
TRBJ2-5,13,TRBD2,TRBV19,-,TGTGCCAGTAGGACTAGCGGGCAAGAGACCCAGTACTTC,CASRTSGQETQYF
TRBJ1-1,14,-,TRBV10-3,-,TGTGCCACACACCAGGGGATTTTATACACTGAAGCTTTCTTT,CATHQGILYTEAFF
TRBJ1-5,13,-,TRBV6-1,-,TGTGCCAGCAGTGAATCCGTTAGTCAGCCCCAGCATTTT,CASSESVSQPQHF
TRBJ1-3,13,-,TRBV10-1,few,TGCGCCAGCACGGGAAGCCCTGGAAACACCATATATTTT,CASTGSPGNTIYF
TRBJ2-1,14,TRBD2,TRBV7-9,-,TGTGCCAGCAGCTTAAGCGGGGGACCACATGAGCAGTTCTTC,CASSLSGGPHEQFF
TRBJ2-1,16,TRBD1,TRBV5-1,-,TGCGCCAGCAGGGATTTACGGGACAGATTCTACAATGAGCAGTTCTTC,CASRDLRDRFYNEQFF
TRBJ2-5,15,TRBD1,TRBV10-1,-,TGCGCCAGCAGTGAGTCCCGGACAGGGTGGGAGACCCAGTACTTC,CASSESRTGWETQYF
TRBJ2-3,18,TRBD2,TRBV25-1,once,TGTGCCAGCAGACGAAAGCGGGGGACTAGCGGGAGCACAGATACGCAGTATTTT,CASRRKRGTSGSTDTQYF
TRBJ1-2,17,TRBD1,TRBV24-1,once,TGTGCCACCAAGAGGCGGACAGGGGGCATGCGGTGCTATGGCTACACCTTC,CATKRRTGGMRCYGYTF
TRBJ1-1,13,-,TRBV18,-,TGTGCCAGCTCACCGGGGGCGAACACTGAAGCTTTCTTT,CASSPGANTEAFF
TRBJ2-3,12,-,TRBV11-2,few,TGTGCCAGCAGCCTCGGCACAGATACGCAGTATTTT,CASSLGTDTQYF
TRBJ1-1,12,-,TRBV29-1,-,TGCAGCGTCCTTGCGGTGAACACTGAAGCTTTCTTT,CSVLAVNTEAFF
TRBJ2-7,11,-,TRBV7-3,-,TGTGCCAGCAGCACAGGGCTCGAGCAGTACTTC,CASSTGLEQYF
TRBJ2-5,17,TRBD2,TRBV5-1,-,TGCGCCAGCAGCCCAAACGGGGCGGGGGGCCTCCAAGAGACCCAGTACTTC,CASSPNGAGGLQETQYF
TRBJ1-2,13,-,TRBV18,-,TGTGCCAGCTCACCGGCAGGGGAGATCGGCTACACCTTC,CASSPAGEIGYTF
TRBJ1-1,14,-,TRBV6-1,-,TGTGCCAGCAGTGAATGGACAGCTAACACTGAAGCTTTCTTT,CASSEWTANTEAFF
TRBJ2-1,15,-,TRBV4-2,-,TGTGCCAGCAGCCAAGAAAGTGGGCCTTCCAGTGAGCAGTTCTTC,CASSQESGPSSEQFF
TRBJ2-5,11,-,TRBV20-1,-,TGCAGTGCTAGCGCCGAGGAGACCCAGTACTTC,CSASAEETQYF
TRBJ2-1,15,TRBD2,TRBV7-3,few,TGTGCCAGCAGCCTCTCTAGCGGGGGGGCCAATGAGCAGTTCTTC,CASSLSSGGANEQFF
TRBJ2-7,11,TRBD1,TRBV29-1,-,TGCAGCGTTACGGGACAGGGCGAGCAGTACTTC,CSVTGQGEQYF
TRBJ2-7,14,TRBD1,TRBV6-6,once,TGTGCCAGCAGTTGGGACAGGTCGGGCTACGAGCAGTACTTC,CASSWDRSGYEQYF
TRBJ2-4,16,-,TRBV11-2,-,TGTGCCAGCAGCTTGAGTCCAGGTTTAGCCAAAAACATTCAGTACTTC,CASSLSPGLAKNIQYF
TRBJ1-2,15,-,TRBV11-2,-,TGTGCCAGCAGCTTGGGCGGGGGCCCGACCTATGGCTACACCTTC,CASSLGGGPTYGYTF
TRBJ2-3,13,-,TRBV29-1,-,TGCAGCGTTGGAGTCGGGGGCACAGATACGCAGTATTTT,CSVGVGGTDTQYF
TRBJ1-5,15,TRBD1,TRBV19,-,TGTGCCAGTAACTCGGGACAGGGGACGCGTCAGCCCCAGCATTTT,CASNSGQGTRQPQHF
TRBJ1-1,14,TRBD1,TRBV29-1,few,TGCAGCGTCCGGGACAGGGAAGAGAAGGGGAGAGCTTTCTTT,CSVRDREEKGRAFF
TRBJ2-7,13,-,TRBV18,-,TGTGCCAGCTCACGGACAGTAGAATACGAGCAGTACTTC,CASSRTVEYEQYF
TRBJ2-5,11,-,TRBV6-5,-,TGTGCCAGCAGTCTCCAAGAGACCCAGTACTTC,CASSLQETQYF
TRBJ1-1,14,TRBD1,TRBV6-5,-,TGTGCCAGCAGCCCCCTGACAGGGCTCACTGAAGCTTTCTTT,CASSPLTGLTEAFF
TRBJ1-5,13,-,TRBV7-3,-,TGTGCCAGCAGCCGGGGGAGCAATCAGCCCCAGCATTTT,CASSRGSNQPQHF
TRBJ1-5,16,TRBD1,TRBV6-2/TRBV6-3,-,TGTGCCAGCAGCTGGACAGGGATCGTCGGCAATCAGCCCCAGCATTTT,CASSWTGIVGNQPQHF
TRBJ2-1,13,-,TRBV9,-,TGTGCCAGCAGCCTAGATCCGGAGGATGAGCAGTTCTTC,CASSLDPEDEQFF
TRBJ1-1,17,-,TRBV5-8,-,TGTGCCAGCAGCTTGGTAACCAGACAGGATCGGGACACTGAAGCTTTCTTT,CASSLVTRQDRDTEAFF
TRBJ2-5,13,TRBD2,TRBV7-3,-,TGTGCCAGCAGCCGCGGGGGGCTAGAGACCCAGTACTTC,CASSRGGLETQYF
TRBJ2-7,13,-,TRBV7-2,-,TGTGCCAGCAGCAGACAGTCTACCTACGAGCAGTACTTC,CASSRQSTYEQYF
TRBJ1-5,17,-,TRBV27,once,TGTGCCAGCAGTTCGACAGGCCTGGGGGTGGGCAATCAGCCCCAGCATTTT,CASSSTGLGVGNQPQHF
TRBJ1-6,14,-,TRBV3-1/TRBV3-2,few,TGTGCCAGCAGCCAAGTTCGCGGTGGTTCACCCCTCCACTTT,CASSQVRGGSPLHF
TRBJ1-6,14,-,TRBV5-1,-,TGCGCCAGCAGCTCGGACACCTCCAATTCACCCCTCCACTTT,CASSSDTSNSPLHF
TRBJ2-6,17,-,TRBV18,-,TGTGCCAGCTCACCAGCCCTCAGGTACTCTGGGGCCAACGTCCTGACTTTC,CASSPALRYSGANVLTF
TRBJ2-4,13,-,TRBV24-1,-,TGTGCCACCAGTGATTCCGCGATCGACATTCAGTACTTC,CATSDSAIDIQYF
TRBJ1-6,15,-,TRBV2,-,TGTGCCAGCCTACCGACAATGCTCAATAATTCACCCCTCCACTTT,CASLPTMLNNSPLHF
TRBJ2-3,12,TRBD1,TRBV12-3/TRBV12-4,-,TGTGCCAGCAGTTTAGGGGACAGGGGGGGCTATTTT,CASSLGDRGGYF
TRBJ2-7,14,-,TRBV7-2,-,TGTGCCAGCAGCTTGGGCAGGGTCTCCTACGAGCAGTACTTC,CASSLGRVSYEQYF
TRBJ2-5,17,TRBD2,TRBV6-1,once,TGTGCCAGCAGTGTTTCTAGCGGGGGGGCACCGGGAGAGACCCAGTACTTC,CASSVSSGGAPGETQYF
TRBJ1-3,16,-,TRBV2,-,TGTGCCAGCAGTTTAGCAGGGCCATACTCTGGAAACACCATATATTTT,CASSLAGPYSGNTIYF
TRBJ2-6,15,-,TRBV19,-,TGTGCCAGTAGGCGGATTACCGGCGGGGCCAACGTCCTGACTTTC,CASRRITGGANVLTF
TRBJ1-6,16,TRBD1,TRBV10-3,-,TGTGCCATCAGTGCGGACAGGGCAGCCTCTAATTCACCCCTCCACTTT,CAISADRAASNSPLHF
TRBJ1-2,14,TRBD1,TRBV24-1,-,TGTGCCACCGGGGGACAGCCCCCCACCTATGGCTACACCTTC,CATGGQPPTYGYTF
TRBJ2-3,15,TRBD1,TRBV9,-,TGTGCCAGCAGCCTCGGGACAGTCCCCACAGATACGCAGTATTTT,CASSLGTVPTDTQYF
TRBJ1-4,14,-,TRBV5-1,-,TGCGCCAGCAGCTTAGGGGGGGTTAATGAAAAACTGTTTTTT,CASSLGGVNEKLFF